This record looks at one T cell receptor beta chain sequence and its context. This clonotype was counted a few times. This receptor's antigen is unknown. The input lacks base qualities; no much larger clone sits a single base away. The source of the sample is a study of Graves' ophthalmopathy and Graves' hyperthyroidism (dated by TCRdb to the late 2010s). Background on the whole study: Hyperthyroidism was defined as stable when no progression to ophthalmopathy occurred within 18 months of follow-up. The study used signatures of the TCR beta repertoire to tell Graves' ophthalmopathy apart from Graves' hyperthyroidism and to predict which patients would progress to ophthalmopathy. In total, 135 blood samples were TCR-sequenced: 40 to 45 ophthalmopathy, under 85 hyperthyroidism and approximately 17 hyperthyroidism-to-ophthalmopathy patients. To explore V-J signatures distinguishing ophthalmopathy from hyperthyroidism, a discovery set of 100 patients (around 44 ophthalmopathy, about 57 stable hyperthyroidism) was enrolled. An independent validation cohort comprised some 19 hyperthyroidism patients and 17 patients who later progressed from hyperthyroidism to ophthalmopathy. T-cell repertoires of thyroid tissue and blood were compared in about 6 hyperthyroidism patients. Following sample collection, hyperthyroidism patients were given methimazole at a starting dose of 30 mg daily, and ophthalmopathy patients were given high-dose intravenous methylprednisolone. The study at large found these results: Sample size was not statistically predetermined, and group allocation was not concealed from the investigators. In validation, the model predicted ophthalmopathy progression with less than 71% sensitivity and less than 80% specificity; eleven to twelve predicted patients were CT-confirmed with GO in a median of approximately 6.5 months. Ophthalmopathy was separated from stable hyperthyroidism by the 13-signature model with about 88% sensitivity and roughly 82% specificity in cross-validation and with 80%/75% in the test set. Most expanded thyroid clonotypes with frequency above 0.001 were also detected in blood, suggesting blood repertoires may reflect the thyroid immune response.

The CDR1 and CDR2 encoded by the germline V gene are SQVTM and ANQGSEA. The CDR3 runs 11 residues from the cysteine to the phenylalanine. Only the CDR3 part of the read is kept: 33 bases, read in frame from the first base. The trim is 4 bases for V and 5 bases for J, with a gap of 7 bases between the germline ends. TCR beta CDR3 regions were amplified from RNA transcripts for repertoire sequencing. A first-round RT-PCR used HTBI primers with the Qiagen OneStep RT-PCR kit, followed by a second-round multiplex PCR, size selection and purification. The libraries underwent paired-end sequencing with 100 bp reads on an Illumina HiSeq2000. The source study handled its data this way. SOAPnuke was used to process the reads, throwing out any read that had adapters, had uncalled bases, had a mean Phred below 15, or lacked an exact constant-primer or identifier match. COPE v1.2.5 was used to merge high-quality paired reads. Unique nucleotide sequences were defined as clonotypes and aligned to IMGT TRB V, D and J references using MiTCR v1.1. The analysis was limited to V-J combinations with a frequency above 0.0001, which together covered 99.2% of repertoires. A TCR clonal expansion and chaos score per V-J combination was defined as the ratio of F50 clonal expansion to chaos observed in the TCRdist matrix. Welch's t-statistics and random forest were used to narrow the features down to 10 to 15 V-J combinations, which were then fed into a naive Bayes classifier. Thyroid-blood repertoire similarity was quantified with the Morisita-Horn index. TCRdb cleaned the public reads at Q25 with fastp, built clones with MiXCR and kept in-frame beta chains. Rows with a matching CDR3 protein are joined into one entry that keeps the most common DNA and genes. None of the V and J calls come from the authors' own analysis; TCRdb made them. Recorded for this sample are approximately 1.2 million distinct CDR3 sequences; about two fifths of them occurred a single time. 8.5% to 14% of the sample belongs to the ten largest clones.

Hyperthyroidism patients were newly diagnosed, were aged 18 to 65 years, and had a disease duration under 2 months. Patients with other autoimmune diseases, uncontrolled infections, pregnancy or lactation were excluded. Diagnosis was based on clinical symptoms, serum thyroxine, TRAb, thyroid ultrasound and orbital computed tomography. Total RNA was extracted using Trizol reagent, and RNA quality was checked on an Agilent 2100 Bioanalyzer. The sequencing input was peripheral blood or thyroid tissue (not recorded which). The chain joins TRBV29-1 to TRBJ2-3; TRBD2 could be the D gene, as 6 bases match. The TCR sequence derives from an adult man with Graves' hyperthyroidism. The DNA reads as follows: TGCAGCGTTGGGGGGGAAGATACGCAGTATTTT. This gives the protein CSVGGEDTQYF.